The following is a TCR beta chain sequence with its context. The antigen is unknown. Profiling relied on immunoSEQ multiplex PCR, and the TCRdb table lists in-frame clones only, not all of them. The table lists roughly 66,000 clones, just under 95% of them singletons. The source of the sample is a study of Tregs in tolerant kidney transplant recipients. Study results and limitations: Some patients' samples used different primers over time, so nucleotide sequences weren't comparable.

CDR3 length: 16 residues. Germline lookup yields CDR1 MRHNA and CDR2 SNTAGT. The V segment lost 0 bases and the J segment 4 bases; nucleotides outside the gene matches: 0. V usage is TRBV6-4 and J usage is TRBJ2-3; TRBD2 matches at 14 bases. The sample in question was CD8+ T cells from blood, obtained before the transplant. The receptor comes from a human donor who received a combined kidney and bone marrow transplant. Here the CDR3 reads CASSDSGLAGADTQYF. The CDR3 nucleotides read TGTGCCAGCAGTGACTCGGGACTAGCGGGAGCAGATACGCAGTATTTT.